The 25 T cell receptor beta chains given below trace back to one sample, sequenced in a study of T cell responses to AZD1222 COVID-19 vaccine. The assay was immunoSEQ multiplex PCR, and TCRdb's table has in-frame clones only and misses some. The profile shows approximately 200,000 clones, roughly 94% of them singletons. The sample in question was peripheral blood, obtained 28 days after the second dose of the MenACWY control vaccine. These receptor sequences come from an adult who received the MenACWY meningococcal vaccine as a control.

The V call is TRBV13, the J call TRBJ2-7; unclear D gene. Trimming cost V 5 bases and J 5 bases, with 13 bases left between them. CDR1 PRHDT and CDR2 FYEKMQ come from the germline V gene (reference sequence). The CDR3 is 13 residues long. The DNA of the CDR3 is TGTGCCAGCAGCCCCCCAGCTGCCAACGAGCAGTACTTC. This sequence encodes CASSPPAANEQYF.

The chain has TRBV19 and TRBJ1-2, with a tentative D call TRBD1 (6 bases). V dropped 3 bases and J dropped 4 bases, with 18 bases sitting between them. The CDR3 totals 16 residues. CDR1 and CDR2 from the germline V gene are LNHDA and SQIVND (reference sequence). CDR3 residues: CASSMRSMDSVYGYTF. The CDR3 nucleotides are TGTGCCAGTAGTATGCGGTCAATGGACAGCGTCTATGGCTACACCTTC.

The chain links TRBV27 to TRBJ2-1, with 13 bases fitting TRBD2. CDR3 length: 16 residues. The V and J ends lost 6 bases and 9 bases, in that order; junction bases with no gene match: 11. Germline lookup yields CDR1 MNHEY and CDR2 SMNVEV (reference sequence). CDR3 DNA: TGTGCCAGCAGCAAGGGACTCACTAGCGGGAGGGGTGAGCAGTTCTTC. Protein product: CASSKGLTSGRGEQFF.

V is TRBV27 and J is TRBJ2-2, with D perhaps given as TRBD1 or TRBD2 (6 bases each). Germline V lookup: CDR1 MNHEY, CDR2 SMNVEV (reference sequence). V was trimmed by 5 bases and J by 6 bases, leaving 28 bases between them. This CDR3 region has 19 residues. CDR3 nucleotides: TGTGCCAGCAGTCGGGTGGGGTTGGCGAGAGGGGGGCAGGCCGGGGAGCTGTTTTTT. As protein: CASSRVGLARGGQAGELFF.

The chain couples TRBV24-1 to TRBJ2-1, with 15 bases matching TRBD2. CDR3 length: 17 residues. The V gene's germline CDR1 is KGHDR and CDR2 SFDVKD. V lost 4 bases to trimming and J lost 7 bases; unmatched junction nucleotides: 7. The CDR3 DNA sequence: TGTGCCACCAGTGACCCGGGACTAGCGGGGGGAGCAAATGAGCAGTTCTTC. Translated, it gives CATSDPGLAGGANEQFF.

This clone was observed once. V gene TRBV27 combines with J gene TRBJ2-1; a weak D match, TRBD2 (6 bases). The length of the CDR3 is 14 residues. Germline V lookup: CDR1 MNHEY, CDR2 SMNVEV (reference sequence). V was clipped by 3 bases and J by 3 bases, with 9 bases between them. Written as DNA, the CDR3 is TGTGCCAGCAGTTTGGGGGGAAGCTACAATGAGCAGTTCTTC. Protein: CASSLGGSYNEQFF.

The chain employs TRBV19 and TRBJ1-5, with D hard to call. The CDR3 sequence is 16 residues long. V was cut by 7 bases and J by 7 bases, with 23 bases left in between. Germline V gene data show CDR1 as LNHDA and CDR2 as SQIVND (reference sequence). CDR3 region: CASTTPGEGGEQPQHF. CDR3 DNA sequence: TGTGCCAGTACCACACCTGGGGAGGGCGGGGAGCAGCCCCAGCATTTT.

The chain has TRBV19 and TRBJ1-6; D ambiguous. This CDR3 has 14 residues. V was trimmed by 11 bases and J by 9 bases, leaving 20 bases between them. The germline V gene has CDR1 LNHDA and CDR2 SQIVND (reference sequence). CDR3 in DNA: TGTGCCTCGTCCCCGCAGGATGTAGTTTCACCCCTCCACTTT. This sequence encodes CASSPQDVVSPLHF.

The chain carries TRBV19 and TRBJ2-1; D may be TRBD1 (5 bases). V gave up 4 bases and J gave up 0 bases, with 10 bases separating them. CDR1 LNHDA and CDR2 SQIVND come from the germline V gene (reference sequence). CDR3 size: 15 residues. CDR3 region: CASSRGPDSYNEQFF. In nucleotides, the CDR3 is TGTGCCAGTAGTAGGGGCCCCGACTCCTACAATGAGCAGTTCTTC.

CDR3 DNA sequence: TGTGCCAGCGGCGCGACGACAGTCGGGGAGCTGTTTTTT. It is translated as CASGATTVGELFF. This sequence joins TRBV6-5 and TRBJ2-2; D might be TRBD1 (5 bases). V was trimmed by 8 bases and J by 7 bases, leaving 14 bases between them. Germline-derived CDR1 and CDR2 are MNHEY and SVGAGI. The CDR3 extends over 13 amino acids.

This clone occurred once. This chain connects TRBV19 to TRBJ1-1; 10 bases map to TRBD1. Germline lookup yields CDR1 LNHDA and CDR2 SQIVND (reference sequence). This CDR3 comprises 16 residues. J lost 4 bases, V lost 4 bases, and 9 bases had no gene match. The CDR3 sequence is CASSTPGTGAVTEAFF. CDR3 in DNA: TGTGCCAGTAGTACTCCCGGGACAGGGGCTGTCACTGAAGCTTTCTTT.

The chain joins TRBV10-3 to TRBJ2-7; TRBD2 agrees at 8 bases. CDR1 and CDR2 (germline): ENHRY, SYGVKD. CDR3 length equals 16 residues. V dropped 3 bases and J dropped 2; count of bases not matched to a gene: 9. This CDR3 reads CAISDVREGVPYEQYF. The CDR3 region has the DNA TGTGCCATCAGTGATGTACGGGAGGGAGTCCCCTACGAGCAGTACTTC.

This chain links TRBV7-9 with TRBJ1-6, with 10 bases that match TRBD1. The CDR3 contains 18 residues. Germline V gives CDR1 SEHNR, CDR2 FQNEAQ (reference sequence). The V gene end was trimmed by 3 bases and the J gene end by 4 bases; junction bases not matched to a gene: 9. The CDR3 DNA reads TGTGCCAGCAGCTTGGGGACAGGGGCAGGGGATTATAATTCACCCCTCCACTTT. It specifies CASSLGTGAGDYNSPLHF.

CDR3 protein: CASSTRTGENSPLHF. The CDR3 DNA sequence: TGTGCCAGCAGTACCCGGACAGGGGAGAATTCACCCCTCCACTTT. The V and J genes are TRBV6-6 and TRBJ1-6, with TRBD1 matching over 9 bases. This CDR3 comprises 15 residues. J was trimmed by 7 bases and V by 5 bases; bases with no gene match: 6. Germline values: CDR1 MNHNY, CDR2 SVGAGI (reference sequence).

V and J are TRBV7-6 and TRBJ2-2; TRBD2 matches at 14 bases. Germline CDR1 is SGHVS and CDR2 is FNYEAQ. V shed 4 bases, J shed 4 bases, and the junction held 5 bases outside the gene matches. The CDR3 has 17 residues. This CDR3 is CASSSETSGGATGELFF. The CDR3 DNA follows: TGTGCCAGCAGCTCGGAGACTAGCGGGGGGGCCACCGGGGAGCTGTTTTTT.

The chain employs TRBV7-8 and TRBJ2-7; tentative D call: TRBD1 (5 bases). This CDR3 is built from 16 residues. V lost 5 bases and J 0 bases, leaving 17 bases between the germline ends. Germline-derived CDR1 and CDR2 are SGHVS and FQNEAQ. The CDR3 spells CASSVLTGGSSYEQYF. The CDR3 region has the DNA TGTGCCAGCAGCGTACTAACAGGTGGCAGCTCCTACGAGCAGTACTTC.

V and J are TRBV3-1 (or the pseudogene TRBV3-2) and TRBJ1-2; maybe TRBD1 (6 bases). The V gene lost 4 bases and the J gene lost 6 bases, with 15 bases spanning the gap. The germline V gene has CDR1 LGHDT and CDR2 YNNKEL (reference sequence). The CDR3 covers 14 residues. The CDR3 DNA follows: TGTGCCAGCAGCCGGAACACAGGGTCCCATGGCTACACCTTC. As protein: CASSRNTGSHGYTF.

As to this clone: This same CDR3 is encoded by further DNA sequences in the sample. This chain connects TRBV9 to TRBJ2-3; 8 bases line up with TRBD2. V was clipped by 0 bases and J by 1 base; unmatched bases: 1. Per the germline V gene, CDR1 is SGDLS and CDR2 is YYNGEE. This CDR3 has 15 residues. CDR3 region: CASSVAAGGTDTQYF. CDR3 coding DNA: TGTGCCAGCAGCGTAGCAGCGGGGGGCACAGATACGCAGTATTTT.

This clone has just one count. V gene TRBV28 combines with J gene TRBJ2-7; maybe TRBD1 (6 bases). V was clipped by 3 bases and J by 6 bases, with 18 bases between them. The CDR3 runs 15 residues. The germline V gene has CDR1 MDHEN and CDR2 SYDVKM. The DNA for the CDR3 is TGTGCCAGCAGTTTGGGTCAGGGGTTTAGTCCCGAGCAGTACTTC. Its protein product is CASSLGQGFSPEQYF.

CDR3 nucleotides: TGCGCCAGCAGCCCGCGGGGGAGCTACACTGAAGCTTTCTTT. This encodes CASSPRGSYTEAFF. The chain joins TRBV4-1 to TRBJ1-1; TRBD1 is a possible D gene (5 bases). The germline V gene encodes CDR1 MGHRA and CDR2 YSYEKL. The CDR3 consists of 14 residues. Between the trimmed V and J ends, which lost 4 bases and 3 bases, there was a span of 12 bases.

The chain has TRBV18 and TRBJ2-1, with 8 positions matching TRBD1. The junction had 7 bases not matched to a gene; V was cut back by 2 bases and J by 4 bases. The CDR3 is 16 residues long. CDR1 is KGHSH and CDR2 is LQKENI in the germline V gene. The CDR3 sequence is CASSPSPGGRYNEQFF. CDR3 nucleotides: TGTGCCAGCTCACCATCACCAGGGGGCCGATACAATGAGCAGTTCTTC.

In its sample, this clone was seen once. The chain joins TRBV5-1 to TRBJ2-1; TRBD2 is a possible D gene (6 bases). From germline, CDR1 is SGHRS and CDR2 YFSETQ. V was cut by 2 bases and J by 3 bases, with 9 bases left in between. This CDR3 has 14 amino acids. CDR3 residues: CASSLGGIYNEQFF. The CDR3 DNA follows: TGCGCCAGCAGCTTAGGCGGGATCTACAATGAGCAGTTCTTC. The whole variable domain, filled in from reference TRBV5-1 and TRBJ2-1, reads KAGVTQTPRYLIKTRGQQVTLSCSPISGHRSVSWYQQTPGQGLQFLFEYFSETQRNKGNFPGRFSGRQFSNSRSEMNVSTLELGDSALYLCASSLGGIYNEQFFGPGTRLTVL.

V is TRBV6-5 and J is TRBJ2-7, with D perhaps assigned TRBD1 or TRBD2 (6 bases each). V was cut by 8 bases and J by 2 bases, with 13 bases left in between. The V gene's germline CDR1 is MNHEY and CDR2 SVGAGI. The CDR3 is made up of 13 amino acids. CDR3 in amino acids: CASGGTRAYEQYF. CDR3 nucleotides: TGTGCCAGCGGGGGGACACGAGCCTACGAGCAGTACTTC.

Note on this clone: This same CDR3 is encoded by further DNA sequences in the sample. The chain employs TRBV6-5 and TRBJ1-3; D ambiguous. CDR3 length: 14 residues. Germline CDR1 MNHEY, CDR2 SVGAGI. V was shortened by 6 bases and J by 0 bases, with 9 bases between the two germline ends. CDR3 nucleotides: TGTGCCAGCAGAACCGGGAGCTCTGGAAACACCATATATTTT. Its protein is CASRTGSSGNTIYF.

This sequence joins TRBV14 and TRBJ2-3; D call uncertain. Trimming pared 3 bases from V and 2 bases from J, leaving 12 bases between. From germline, CDR1 is SGHDN and CDR2 FVKESK. The CDR3 is 15 amino acids. CDR3 DNA sequence: TGTGCCAGCAGCCACCTTGGAGATAACACAGATACGCAGTATTTT. Residues: CASSHLGDNTDTQYF.